The rows below give T cell receptor beta chains drawn from one sample of a study of early T cells in non-severe SARS-CoV-2 infection. Each CDR3 protein is one row after TCRdb ran MiXCR on the 5' RACE reads. This sample has about 30,000 distinct CDR3 sequences, with 5.5% to 8% found just once. Sequencing was carried out using whole blood. These TCRs come from an adult who was a healthcare worker with PCR-confirmed SARS-CoV-2 infection or an uninfected control (not recorded which). Both conserved end residues are part of each CDR3. A D gene is named only where the DNA matches it firmly. Not all rows give a size; the values are once, few, many and, for expanded clones, a class.

clone_size	d_call	v_call	j_call	cdr3_nt	cdr3_aa
many	TRBD2	TRBV7-2	TRBJ2-7	TGTGCCAGCAGCCTAAGGGGACTACCTATCTCCTACGAGCAGTACTTC	CASSLRGLPISYEQYF
many	-	TRBV7-9	TRBJ2-3	TGTGCCAGCAGCCCAAAGAGGCGGCTCACAGATACGCAGTATTTT	CASSPKRRLTDTQYF
many	-	TRBV7-2	TRBJ1-5	TGTGCCAGCAGCTTAGAGGCCCAACAGCCCCAGCATTTT	CASSLEAQQPQHF
-	-	TRBV12-3/TRBV12-4	TRBJ2-5	TGTGCCAGCAGTCTCCCGGACTCTCAAGAGACCCAGTACTTC	CASSLPDSQETQYF
few	TRBD1	TRBV6-6	TRBJ2-4	TGTGCCAGCAAAAGCCCTCCGGGACAGAAGCAATGGGCCAAAAACATTCAGTACTTC	CASKSPPGQKQWAKNIQYF
many	-	TRBV9	TRBJ1-2	TGTGCCAGCAGCGTAGGAGAGACTGGCTACACCTTC	CASSVGETGYTF
many	TRBD1	TRBV11-2	TRBJ2-7	TGTGCCAGCAGCCTGGACAGGGAGTACTTC	CASSLDREYF
many	TRBD2	TRBV28	TRBJ2-7	TGTGCCAGCAACGTACCTGGGAGGGCCCCTACAGAGCAGTACTTC	CASNVPGRAPTEQYF
-	-	TRBV4-3	TRBJ1-1	TGCGCCAGCAGCCAAGATTTTCAGGGGCTCACTGAAGCTTTCTTT	CASSQDFQGLTEAFF
many	-	TRBV7-9	TRBJ2-1	TGTGCCAGCAGCTTAGCGAGTGGCAGAAAGAATGAGCAGTTCTTC	CASSLASGRKNEQFF
few	-	TRBV7-8	TRBJ1-5	TGTGCCAGCAGCTTATGGGGATTCAGTGGTCAGCCCCAGCATTTT	CASSLWGFSGQPQHF
many	TRBD1	TRBV5-1	TRBJ2-4	TGCGCCAGCAGCTCGGAGGACAGGGTAAACATTCAGTACTTC	CASSSEDRVNIQYF
few	TRBD1	TRBV5-4	TRBJ1-1	TGTGCCAGCAGCATAGGTCCGGGACAGATGAACACTGAAGCTTTCTTT	CASSIGPGQMNTEAFF
few	TRBD1	TRBV6-1	TRBJ2-5	TGTGCCAGCACCGGGACAGGATTGACCCAGTACTTC	CASTGTGLTQYF
many	TRBD1	TRBV28	TRBJ2-1	TGTGCCAGCAGGAACAGGGGGCTGTCCTACAATGAGCAGTTCTTC	CASRNRGLSYNEQFF
few	-	TRBV11-2	TRBJ2-7	TGTGCCAGCAGCCCGACCGGGAACAACGAGCAGTACTTC	CASSPTGNNEQYF
-	-	TRBV7-9	TRBJ1-1	TGTGCCAGCAGCTTAGAAGGGACGAACACTGAAGCTTTCTTT	CASSLEGTNTEAFF
-	-	TRBV7-9	TRBJ1-1	TGTGCCAGCAGATCTACAGGGTTGGCTGAAGCTTTCTTT	CASRSTGLAEAFF
many	-	TRBV24-1	TRBJ2-1	TGTGCCACCAGTGATAGAGGGGTATCGTCTTACAATGAGCAGTTCTTC	CATSDRGVSSYNEQFF
many	-	TRBV7-3	TRBJ2-1	TGTGCCAGCAGCCCTCGAGGGGCGCTTACCTACAATGAGCAGTTCTTC	CASSPRGALTYNEQFF
many	TRBD2	TRBV11-2	TRBJ2-1	TGTGCCAGCAGTTCGACTAGCGGGAGGGCCTTCAATGAGCAGTTCTTC	CASSSTSGRAFNEQFF
-	-	TRBV20-1	TRBJ2-7	TGCAGCGCCCTAACAGAGGCGCAGCAGTACTTC	CSALTEAQQYF
-	-	TRBV21-1	TRBJ2-1	TGTGCCAGCAGCAATCCAGGGTTAGCGGGTCACAATGAGCAGTTCTTC	CASSNPGLAGHNEQFF
many	TRBD2	TRBV7-8	TRBJ2-1	TGTGCCAGCAGCCCGTATCGGATCGTAGGACTAGTTTACACTCGGTTCTTC	CASSPYRIVGLVYTRFF
many	-	TRBV7-3	TRBJ1-1	TGTGCCAGCAGCTTATTGGGCTCGGGGACTGAAGCTTTCTTT	CASSLLGSGTEAFF
many	-	TRBV18	TRBJ1-3	TGTGCCAGCTTGGAGAGCTCTGGAAACACCATATATTTT	CASLESSGNTIYF
many	TRBD1	TRBV15	TRBJ1-5	TGTGCCACCAGCAGTTACAGGGGAAGCAATCAGCCCCAGCATTTT	CATSSYRGSNQPQHF